The 30 T cell receptor beta chains reported below all come from one sample, sequenced in a study of cytomegalovirus exposure and HLA in healthy donors. The PCR had 60 Vbeta and 13 Jbeta primers. Some clones are missing from TCRdb's copy, which holds only in-frame ones; the method was immunoSEQ multiplex PCR. Of approximately 100,000 clones detected, around three quarters appear once; the ten largest clones hold approximately 5.3%. The sample comprised PBMCs. These receptors all come from a woman younger than 35 in good health and CMV-seropositive.

J is TRBJ2-7 and V is TRBV30; TRBD2 matches 8 bases. The CDR3 is 17 amino acids. Germline V lookup: CDR1 GTSNPN, CDR2 SVGIG (reference sequence). V trimming: 3 bases; J trimming: 5 bases; junction bases outside the gene matches: 18. CDR3 DNA: TGTGCCTGGAGCCTATACCCGAAGGGACTAGGCGCTCACGAGCAGTACTTC. Its protein product is CAWSLYPKGLGAHEQYF.

This chain joins TRBV11-1 and TRBJ2-1, with D possibly being TRBD2 (6 bases). Trimming stripped 5 bases from V and 0 bases from J, with 14 bases between. Germline V gene data show CDR1 as SGHAT and CDR2 as FQDESV (reference sequence). This CDR3 spans 16 amino acids. The CDR3: CASSTGTSSSYNEQFF. The CDR3, as DNA: TGTGCCAGCAGCACTGGGACTTCGAGCTCCTACAATGAGCAGTTCTTC.

This chain connects TRBV30 to TRBJ2-5; D may be TRBD2 (5 bases). The V gene lost 3 bases and the J gene lost 5 bases, with 16 bases spanning the gap. The CDR3 spans 14 residues. Germline V gene data show CDR1 as GTSNPN and CDR2 as SVGIG (reference sequence). DNA of the CDR3: TGTGCCTGGAGCAAGGACGGGGTTATGGAGACCCAGTACTTC. Translation gives CAWSKDGVMETQYF.

The gene calls are TRBV30 and TRBJ2-1; 10 nucleotides line up with TRBD2. The trim removed 2 bases at V and 5 bases at J, leaving 9 bases unmatched. Germline CDR1 GTSNPN, CDR2 SVGIG (reference sequence). The CDR3 has 16 residues. DNA of the CDR3: TGTGCCTGGAGTCTTGGCCTAGCGGGAGCAGACAATGAGCAGTTCTTC. Amino acid sequence: CAWSLGLAGADNEQFF.

V and J are TRBV28 and TRBJ2-3, with 15 bases lining up with TRBD2. Germline V gene data show CDR1 as MDHEN and CDR2 as SYDVKM. The CDR3 contains 17 residues. J gave up 2 bases and V 5 bases, and 5 bases lay outside the gene matches. Here the CDR3 DNA reads TGTGCCAGCAGTACTGGGACTAGCGGGAGGAACACAGATACGCAGTATTTT. Amino acid sequence: CASSTGTSGRNTDTQYF.

The J gene is TRBJ2-5, the V gene TRBV5-1; D possibly corresponds to TRBD2 (5 bases). Judging by the DNA end, TRBJ2-7 fits better; the J call may be wrong. Germline V gene data show CDR1 as SGHRS and CDR2 as YFSETQ. This CDR3 region has 16 residues. The DNA for the CDR3 is TGCGCCAGCAGCTCAGGATCGGCGGGCCCACTCGACGAGCAGTACTTC. Its translation: CASSSGSAGPLDEQYF.

The V and J genes are TRBV6-5 and TRBJ2-1, with D perhaps TRBD1 (6 bases). V was clipped by 7 bases and J by 0 bases, with 13 bases between them. Germline V lookup: CDR1 MNHEY, CDR2 SVGAGI. The CDR3 covers 15 residues. CDR3 protein: CASKGVRSSYNEQFF. In DNA, the CDR3 is TGTGCCAGCAAGGGGGTACGGAGCTCCTACAATGAGCAGTTCTTC.

The rearrangement joins TRBV5-1 to TRBJ2-5, with 10 bases identical to TRBD1. The germline gives CDR1 SGHRS, CDR2 YFSETQ. The CDR3 sequence is 14 residues long. Unmatched junction bases numbered 7, after V lost 2 bases and J lost 9 bases. The CDR3 region has the DNA TGCGCCAGCAGCTTAATGCCCGGGACAGGGGCCCAGTACTTC. It is translated as CASSLMPGTGAQYF.

This chain connects TRBV6-1 to TRBJ2-7, with 7 nucleotides matching TRBD1. Per the germline V gene, CDR1 is MNHNS and CDR2 is SASEGT. This CDR3 region has 13 residues. V lost 10 bases and J lost 2; bases outside the gene matches: 8. The chain's CDR3 is CATRDRATYEQYF. Here the CDR3 DNA reads TGTGCCACCCGGGACAGAGCAACCTACGAGCAGTACTTC.

Remarks on this clone: This is likely a read error, given that the CDR3 carries no conserved phenylalanine or tryptophan at its end. The chain recombines TRBV30 with TRBJ1-1; perhaps TRBD1 as D (5 bases). Germline V gene data show CDR1 as GTSNPN and CDR2 as SVGIG (reference sequence). The length of the CDR3 is 11 residues. Trimming removed 4 bases from V and 7 bases from J, with 10 bases in between. CDR3: CAWIVRGEAFV. Here the CDR3 DNA reads TGTGCCTGGATTGTAAGGGGTGAAGCTTTCGTT.

This clone was recorded a few times. V is TRBV29-1 and J is TRBJ1-1; no clear D. Trimming pared 6 bases from V and 6 bases from J, leaving 2 bases between. In germline, CDR1 is SQVTM, CDR2 ANQGSEA. The CDR3 consists of 8 residues. CDR3 protein: CSVSEAFF. The DNA of the CDR3 is TGCAGCGTCTCTGAAGCTTTCTTT.

The V and J genes are TRBV10-3 and TRBJ2-1; tentatively, D is TRBD2 (5 bases). Germline V lookup: CDR1 ENHRY, CDR2 SYGVKD. Trimming stripped 4 bases from V and 0 bases from J, with 7 bases between. The CDR3 loop spans 14 amino acids. DNA of the CDR3: TGTGCCATCAGTGTCCGGGACTCCTACAATGAGCAGTTCTTC. Residues: CAISVRDSYNEQFF.

The chain has TRBV5-4 and TRBJ2-3; D gene ambiguous. The CDR3 length is 12 residues. Per germline, CDR1 SGHNT and CDR2 YYREEE (reference sequence). V was clipped by 4 bases and J by 4 bases, with 7 bases between them. The CDR3 DNA reads TGTGCCAGCAGCCCCTATCCAGATACGCAGTATTTT. This codes for CASSPYPDTQYF.

The chain couples TRBV30 to TRBJ2-7; 11 bases are a match to TRBD2. V was pared by 3 bases and J by 6 bases, with 10 bases of the junction left unmatched. The CDR3 length is 15 residues. CDR1 and CDR2 from the germline V gene are GTSNPN and SVGIG (reference sequence). Written as DNA, the CDR3 is TGTGCCTGGAGGAATAGCGGGAGGGCCTTAGGCGAGCAGTACTTC. Protein: CAWRNSGRALGEQYF.

The rearrangement links TRBV7-6 to TRBJ1-3; D is ambiguous. V was cut by 5 bases and J by 2 bases, with 10 bases left in between. Germline-derived CDR1 and CDR2 are SGHVS and FNYEAQ. The CDR3 covers 14 residues. The CDR3 sequence is CASSRGTAGNTIYF. As DNA, the CDR3 is TGTGCCAGCAGCCGGGGTACGGCTGGAAACACCATATATTTT.

This clone was observed once. V and J are TRBV2 and TRBJ2-3; TRBD1 matches 7 bases. This CDR3 contains 15 residues. Germline-derived CDR1 and CDR2 are SNHLY and FYNNEI. V was pared by 6 bases and J by 0 bases, with 6 bases of the junction left unmatched. The CDR3 region is CASRQKGASTDTQYF. The CDR3 DNA reads TGTGCCAGCAGACAAAAGGGGGCTAGCACAGATACGCAGTATTTT.

The rearrangement uses TRBV7-2 and TRBJ1-5; 8 nucleotides agree with TRBD1. Germline V lookup: CDR1 SGHTA, CDR2 FQGNSA. With 1 base clipped from V and 4 bases from J, the junction kept 3 bases outside the gene matches. This CDR3 comprises 15 residues. CDR3 sequence: CASSLGQGRNQPQHF. Here the CDR3 DNA reads TGTGCCAGCAGCTTAGGACAGGGGCGGAATCAGCCCCAGCATTTT.

CDR3 residues: CASSLVAGRNTEAFF. The CDR3 nucleotides read TGTGCCAGCAGCTTGGTGGCTGGGCGGAACACTGAAGCTTTCTTT. This chain uses TRBV5-5 with TRBJ1-1; no clear D gene. The germline V gene encodes CDR1 SGHKS and CDR2 YYEKEE (reference sequence). Trimming removed 0 bases at V and 1 base at J, with 10 bases between. The CDR3 runs 15 residues.

This chain's CDR3 is CASSLPGQAAYEQYF. Here the CDR3 DNA reads TGTGCCAGCAGCCTACCGGGTCAAGCAGCCTACGAGCAGTACTTC. The gene calls are TRBV28 and TRBJ2-7; no clear D gene. Looked up from germline, CDR1 is MDHEN and CDR2 is SYDVKM. Trimming pared 6 bases from V and 2 bases from J, leaving 17 bases between. The length of the CDR3 is 15 residues.

This rearrangement joins TRBV7-9 to TRBJ2-3; TRBD2 matches 10 bases. Trimming removed 5 bases from V and 3 bases from J; junction bases left unmatched: 5. CDR1 is SEHNR and CDR2 is FQNEAQ in the germline V gene (reference sequence). This CDR3 region has 15 residues. The CDR3 protein is CASSPQAGGTDTQYF. CDR3 DNA sequence: TGTGCCAGCAGCCCCCAAGCGGGAGGGACAGATACGCAGTATTTT.

This clone was recorded a few times. This rearrangement joins TRBV13 to TRBJ1-2; no definite D call. The V and J ends lost 1 base and 4 bases respectively, with 10 bases between them. CDR1 and CDR2 from the germline V gene are PRHDT and FYEKMQ (reference sequence). The CDR3 loop spans 14 amino acids. Here the CDR3 reads CASSLAGRAYGYTF. CDR3 nucleotide sequence: TGTGCCAGCAGCTTAGCTGGGAGGGCCTATGGCTACACCTTC.

The chain joins TRBV6-6 to TRBJ1-2; 10 bases are a match to TRBD1. The CDR3 length is 16 residues. Germline V gene data show CDR1 as MNHNY and CDR2 as SVGAGI (reference sequence). With V trimmed by 6 bases and J by 5 bases, 12 bases remained unmatched. In DNA, the CDR3 is TGTGCCAGCAGCCCTACGGGACAGGGGCCGGGTTATGGCTACACCTTC. It specifies CASSPTGQGPGYGYTF.

The gene calls are TRBV6-1 and TRBJ1-6; the D gene is possibly TRBD1 (5 bases). Trimming removed 6 bases from V and 9 bases from J, with 15 bases in between. CDR1 MNHNS and CDR2 SASEGT come from the germline V gene. The length of the CDR3 is 14 residues. In DNA form, the CDR3 reads TGTGCCAGCAGGTTTCTGGACAAGGCTTCACCCCTCCACTTT. Translation: CASRFLDKASPLHF.

The sample holds a few counts of this clone. Likely a read error: the CDR3 ends without its conserved phenylalanine or tryptophan. The limits of the CDR3 on the DNA are not certain, so only TCRdb's listed CDR3 is given. The chain carries TRBV25-1 and TRBJ1-1; the table's D gene call, TRBD1, was not cross checked with the DNA. Both ends counted, the CDR3 spans 12 residues. Looked up from germline, CDR1 is MGHDK and CDR2 is SYGVNS. CDR3 sequence: CASSVEGAEALV.

V usage is TRBV27 and J usage is TRBJ1-1, with 7 bases identical to TRBD1. The length of the CDR3 is 14 residues. V lost 2 bases to trimming and J lost 0 bases; unmatched junction nucleotides: 0. CDR1 and CDR2 from the germline V gene are MNHEY and SMNVEV (reference sequence). The CDR3: CASSLQGVNTEAFF. Here the CDR3 DNA reads TGTGCCAGCAGTTTACAGGGGGTGAACACTGAAGCTTTCTTT.

The chain is built from TRBV9 and TRBJ2-5, with TRBD1 identical over 8 bases. Unmatched junction bases numbered 4, after V lost 4 bases and J lost 5 bases. This CDR3 comprises 13 residues. CDR1 and CDR2 from the germline V gene are SGDLS and YYNGEE. The CDR3: CASSPRTGETQYF. CDR3 nucleotide sequence: TGTGCCAGCAGCCCGCGGACAGGGGAGACCCAGTACTTC. Full variable domain (remainder filled in from reference TRBV9 and TRBJ2-5): DSGVTQTPKHLITATGQRVTLRCSPRSGDLSVYWYQQSLDQGLQFLIQYYNGEERAKGNILERFSAQQFPDLHSELNLSSLELGDSALYFCASSPRTGETQYFGPGTRLLVL.

The chain carries TRBV6-1 and TRBJ1-1; TRBD1 matches at 7 bases. Germline V gives CDR1 MNHNS, CDR2 SASEGT. This CDR3 has 17 residues. V dropped 4 bases and J dropped 1; count of bases not matched to a gene: 12. This CDR3 reads CASSGERQGGWNTEAFF. For the CDR3, the DNA is TGTGCCAGCAGTGGGGAACGACAGGGAGGCTGGAACACTGAAGCTTTCTTT.

This clone was detected a few times. The CDR3 sequence is CASSTQGLAYEQYF. The CDR3 DNA is TGTGCCAGCAGTACACAGGGCTTGGCCTACGAGCAGTACTTC. This chain joins TRBV28 and TRBJ2-7; the D gene is possibly TRBD1 (6 bases). Trimming shortened V by 5 bases and J by 2 bases, and 13 bases separated the two germline ends. Germline V CDR1 and CDR2: MDHEN, SYDVKM. This CDR3 has 14 amino acids.

The chain employs TRBV4-1 and TRBJ2-3, with 10 bases matching TRBD2. Trimming removed 8 bases from V and 8 bases from J; junction bases left unmatched: 10. The CDR3 covers 14 residues. CDR1 is MGHRA, CDR2 YSYEKL, per germline. This CDR3 reads CASAEIAGGGTQYF. CDR3 bases: TGCGCCAGCGCGGAGATAGCGGGAGGTGGTACGCAGTATTTT.

V and J are TRBV7-8 and TRBJ2-2; 7 bases fit TRBD1. After removal of 4 bases from V and 0 bases from J, the junction contained 8 bases not matched to a gene. Germline CDR1 and CDR2: SGHVS and FQNEAQ. CDR3 length equals 17 residues. The CDR3 loop reads CASSSRPGQTNTGELFF. The CDR3, as DNA: TGTGCCAGCAGCTCCAGACCGGGACAGACGAACACCGGGGAGCTGTTTTTT.